The 24 T cell receptor beta chains in this list originate from one sample, sequenced in a study of T cells in narcolepsy. Clones were sequenced by immunoSEQ multiplex PCR, and TCRdb holds only the in-frame ones, with some missing. The profile covers over 25,000 clones, with 81% appearing a single time and 1.1% taken by the ten largest. The specimen sequenced was memory (CD45RA-) CD4+ T cells from blood. The receptors were gathered from a human donor in good health.

The rearrangement joins TRBV5-1 to TRBJ2-7, with unresolved D. V dropped 0 bases and J dropped 7 bases, with 17 bases sitting between them. This CDR3 is 15 amino acids long. The germline gives CDR1 SGHRS, CDR2 YFSETQ. CDR3 DNA sequence: TGCGCCAGCAGCTTGGCCCCGGGTCTCTCTGATGAGCAGTACTTC. This gives the protein CASSLAPGLSDEQYF.

CDR3 coding DNA: TGCGCCAGCAGCCTCGGACAGGTGAACACTGAAGCTTTCTTT. It encodes CASSLGQVNTEAFF. The chain recombines TRBV5-1 with TRBJ1-1; TRBD1 agrees at 7 bases. Germline V gene lookup returns CDR1 SGHRS and CDR2 YFSETQ. The trim removed 4 bases at V and 0 bases at J, leaving 3 bases unmatched. This CDR3 region has 14 residues.

About this clone itself: Other DNA sequences within the sample encode an identical CDR3. The chain links TRBV19 to TRBJ1-1, with D possibly matching TRBD1 (6 bases). CDR3 length: 15 amino acids. The germline V gene has CDR1 LNHDA and CDR2 SQIVND (reference sequence). V was pared by 6 bases and J by 3 bases, with 17 bases between. The CDR3 nucleotides read TGTGCCAGTAGCTCTAAACAGGGTAGGGACACTGAAGCTTTCTTT. Translated: CASSSKQGRDTEAFF.

This clone was counted a single time. J is TRBJ2-5 and V is TRBV7-2; D is perhaps TRBD2 (6 bases). Germline V gene data show CDR1 as SGHTA and CDR2 as FQGNSA. V was trimmed by 3 bases and J by 2 bases, leaving 7 bases between them. This CDR3 is built from 13 residues. CDR3 protein: CASSLGLQETQYF. CDR3 nucleotides: TGTGCCAGCAGCTTGGGACTTCAAGAGACCCAGTACTTC.

This chain links TRBV27 with TRBJ2-2; 10 nucleotides align to TRBD2. Germline-derived CDR1 and CDR2 are MNHEY and SMNVEV (reference sequence). J was trimmed by 2 bases and V by 5 bases; bases with no gene match: 5. The CDR3 has 16 residues. For the CDR3, the DNA is TGTGCCAGCAGTCTCCTAGCGGGAGTTAACACCGGGGAGCTGTTTTTT. Amino acid sequence: CASSLLAGVNTGELFF.

The chain uses TRBV12-5 and TRBJ2-2, with unresolved D. V lost 2 bases and J lost 2, with 9 bases in between. The germline CDR1 and CDR2 sequences are LGHNT and FRNRAP. This CDR3 has 15 residues. The CDR3 region is CASGLRSSNTGELFF. The CDR3 DNA follows: TGTGCTAGTGGTTTGCGATCCTCCAACACCGGGGAGCTGTTTTTT. The full variable domain, completed using reference TRBV12-5 and TRBJ2-2, is DARVTQTPRHKVTEMGQEVTMRCQPILGHNTVFWYRQTMMQGLELLAYFRNRAPLDDSGMPKDRFSAEMPDATLATLKIQPSEPRDSAVYFCASGLRSSNTGELFFGEGSRLTVL.

This clone appeared a few times. This chain connects TRBV29-1 to TRBJ2-5; weak D call: TRBD2 (7 bases). V was pared by 6 bases and J by 4 bases, with 18 bases between. Germline V CDR1 and CDR2: SQVTM, ANQGSEA. This CDR3 has 14 amino acids. The CDR3 nucleotides are TGCAGCGTCGGGGAGGGGGGGGCGAGAGAGACCCAGTACTTC. It yields the protein CSVGEGGARETQYF.

This chain connects TRBV6-5 to TRBJ2-3, with 8 bases matching TRBD2. CDR1 is MNHEY, CDR2 SVGAGI, per germline. V trimming: 7 bases; J trimming: 2 bases; junction bases outside the gene matches: 8. The CDR3 contains 15 residues. The CDR3 here is CASTGGGLNTDTQYF. The CDR3 nucleotides are TGTGCCAGCACCGGGGGGGGTCTCAACACAGATACGCAGTATTTT.

The chain carries TRBV5-1 and TRBJ2-7; 9 bases are a match to TRBD1. Germline assignment: CDR1 SGHRS and CDR2 YFSETQ. The CDR3 has 14 residues. V lost 5 bases to trimming and J lost 2 bases; unmatched junction nucleotides: 5. The CDR3 DNA is TGCGCCAGCAGACCCGGGACAGGGCCCTACGAGCAGTACTTC. Protein product: CASRPGTGPYEQYF.

V usage is TRBV6-5 and J usage is TRBJ1-2; the D is unclear. Germline-derived CDR1 and CDR2 are MNHEY and SVGAGI. The CDR3 runs to 13 residues. V lost 4 bases, J lost 4 bases, and 10 bases lay in between. CDR3 amino acids: CASSLGKSYGYTF. The CDR3, as DNA: TGTGCCAGCAGTTTGGGCAAAAGCTATGGCTACACCTTC.

The chain has TRBV7-3 and TRBJ2-2; D is uncertain. Germline CDR1 is SGHTA and CDR2 is FQGTGA. Trimming removed 0 bases from V and 2 bases from J, with 4 bases in between. The CDR3 consists of 14 residues. The CDR3 is CASSLTVNTGELFF. The CDR3 coding sequence is TGTGCCAGCAGCTTAACGGTCAACACCGGGGAGCTGTTTTTT. The full variable domain, in which reference TRBV7-3 and TRBJ2-2 provide the parts outside the CDR3, is GAGVSQTPSNKVTEKGKYVELRCDPISGHTALYWYRQSLGQGPEFLIYFQGTGAADDSGLPNDRFFAVRPEGSVSTLKIQRTERGDSAVYLCASSLTVNTGELFFGEGSRLTVL.

The V gene is TRBV5-4, the J gene TRBJ2-2, with D unresolved. The CDR3 spans 13 residues. Germline lookup yields CDR1 SGHNT and CDR2 YYREEE (reference sequence). Between the trimmed V and J ends, which lost 0 bases and 7 bases, there was a span of 7 bases. The CDR3 DNA reads as TGTGCCAGCAGCTTGGACGACATCGGGGAGCTGTTTTTT. Translating it yields CASSLDDIGELFF. Filled out from reference TRBV5-4 and TRBJ2-2, the complete variable domain reads ETGVTQSPTHLIKTRGQQVTLRCSSQSGHNTVSWYQQALGQGPQFIFQYYREEENGRGNFPPRFSGLQFPNYSSELNVNALELDDSALYLCASSLDDIGELFFGEGSRLTVL.

The rearrangement links TRBV7-8 to TRBJ1-5; D call uncertain. V was shortened by 2 bases and J by 1 base, with 3 bases between the two germline ends. Per germline, CDR1 SGHVS and CDR2 FQNEAQ. There are 13 residues in the CDR3. The CDR3: CASSLLSNQPQHF. The CDR3 DNA reads TGTGCCAGCAGCTTATTGAGCAATCAGCCCCAGCATTTT.

V is TRBV13 and J is TRBJ1-1; D is unclear. This CDR3 contains 13 residues. Trimming cost V 5 bases and J 8 bases, with 15 bases left between them. The germline gives CDR1 PRHDT, CDR2 FYEKMQ (reference sequence). CDR3 sequence: CASSVDKNAEAFF. The CDR3 DNA reads as TGTGCCAGCAGCGTAGACAAAAACGCGGAAGCTTTCTTT.

The chain employs TRBV18 and TRBJ1-2; 9 bases are a match to TRBD1. CDR3 size: 13 residues. Germline V gene sequence: CDR1 KGHSH, CDR2 LQKENI. The J segment lost 6 bases and the V segment lost 3 bases, leaving 2 bases of the junction unmatched. CDR3 DNA sequence: TGTGCCAGCTCACCGGGGGACAGGGATGGCTACACCTTC. This encodes CASSPGDRDGYTF.

The gene calls are TRBV28 and TRBJ2-7; D unresolved. V was cut by 1 base and J by 4 bases, with 11 bases left in between. Germline loops: CDR1 MDHEN, CDR2 SYDVKM. The CDR3 has 14 residues. CDR3 loop: CASSLLTSTYEQYF. In DNA, the CDR3 is TGTGCCAGCAGTTTATTGACTTCCACGTACGAGCAGTACTTC. The variable domain in full, with the rest retrieved from reference TRBV28 and TRBJ2-7, is DVKVTQSSRYLVKRTGEKVFLECVQDMDHENMFWYRQDPGLGLRLIYFSYDVKMKEKGDIPEGYSVSREKKERFSLILESASTNQTSMYLCASSLLTSTYEQYFGPGTRLTVT.

The chain combines TRBV7-9 with TRBJ1-5; a weak D match, TRBD1 (6 bases). Germline-derived CDR1 and CDR2 are SEHNR and FQNEAQ (reference sequence). V lost 5 bases and J lost 4, with 21 bases in between. CDR3 size: 17 residues. The CDR3 region is CASSPLKEQGRNQPQHF. CDR3 coding DNA: TGTGCCAGCAGCCCTCTAAAGGAACAGGGAAGGAATCAGCCCCAGCATTTT.

The DNA for the CDR3 is TGTGCCAGCAGTTTTCCAGGTTACGAGCAGTACTTC. It codes for CASSFPGYEQYF. The V and J genes are TRBV27 and TRBJ2-5, with D unresolved. The DNA end is a closer match to TRBJ2-7, so the J assignment may be wrong. Germline CDR1 MNHEY, CDR2 SMNVEV (reference sequence). This CDR3 has 12 residues.

The V gene is TRBV11-3, the J gene TRBJ2-5, with TRBD2 matching 8 bases. The CDR3 is 16 amino acids. Germline V gene sequence: CDR1 SGHNT, CDR2 YENEEA. J gave up 2 bases and V 3 bases, and 8 bases lay outside the gene matches. The CDR3 coding sequence is TGTGCCAGCAGCTTGGGGGCCCTAGCGGGTCAAGAGACCCAGTACTTC. This gives the protein CASSLGALAGQETQYF. Full variable domain (outside the CDR3, taken from reference TRBV11-3 and TRBJ2-5): EAGVVQSPRYKIIEKKQPVAFWCNPISGHNTLYWYLQNLGQGPELLIRYENEEAVDDSQLPKDRFSAERLKGVDSTLKIQPAELGDSAVYLCASSLGALAGQETQYFGPGTRLLVL.

This clone was observed a handful of times. The rearrangement joins TRBV5-4 to TRBJ2-7, with 7 bases identical to TRBD1. V dropped 6 bases and J dropped 3; count of bases not matched to a gene: 9. The CDR3 runs to 14 residues. Germline lookup yields CDR1 SGHNT and CDR2 YYREEE (reference sequence). The CDR3 spells CASNLQGEFYEQYF. For the CDR3, the DNA is TGTGCCAGCAACCTGCAGGGGGAGTTCTACGAGCAGTACTTC.

The chain employs TRBV29-1 and TRBJ1-1, with 9 positions matching TRBD1. The V gene's germline CDR1 is SQVTM and CDR2 ANQGSEA. V dropped 6 bases and J dropped 6; count of bases not matched to a gene: 5. CDR3 size: 12 residues. CDR3 coding DNA: TGCAGCGTGGGACAGGGACACGCTGAAGCTTTCTTT. Protein sequence: CSVGQGHAEAFF.

V and J are TRBV28 and TRBJ1-4; D uncertain. CDR1 MDHEN and CDR2 SYDVKM come from the germline V gene. V gave up 6 bases and J gave up 11 bases, with 13 bases separating them. The CDR3 covers 12 residues. The DNA for the CDR3 is TGTGCCAGCAGCTCCGACCTGGGGAAACTGTTTTTT. Its protein product is CASSSDLGKLFF.

This chain uses TRBV28 with TRBJ2-1, with 16 positions matching TRBD2. Germline V gene sequence: CDR1 MDHEN, CDR2 SYDVKM. Germline trimming cut 6 bases from V and 0 bases from J; bases unmatched to any gene: 2. This CDR3 has 17 residues. The CDR3 here is CASSGTSGRASYNEQFF. For the CDR3, the DNA is TGTGCCAGCAGCGGGACTAGCGGGAGGGCCTCCTACAATGAGCAGTTCTTC.

The chain combines TRBV7-3 with TRBJ1-1, with a weak D call TRBD1 (6 bases). Trimming cost V 4 bases and J 1 base, with 13 bases left between them. The germline gives CDR1 SGHTA, CDR2 FQGTGA. The CDR3 length is 15 residues. This CDR3 is CASSSDGQPNTEAFF. The CDR3 nucleotides are TGTGCCAGCAGCTCCGATGGACAGCCGAACACTGAAGCTTTCTTT. Full variable domain (rest looked up from reference TRBV7-3 and TRBJ1-1): GAGVSQTPSNKVTEKGKYVELRCDPISGHTALYWYRQSLGQGPEFLIYFQGTGAADDSGLPNDRFFAVRPEGSVSTLKIQRTERGDSAVYLCASSSDGQPNTEAFFGQGTRLTVV.